The present T cell receptor (beta chain) was sequenced within a study of T cells in Graves' hyperthyroidism and ophthalmopathy. RNA transcripts served as the template for amplifying TCR beta CDR3 regions. The HTBI set primed first-round TCR CDR3 RT-PCR. TCRdb itself ran the multiplex PCR reads through MiXCR, one entry per CDR3 protein. The sample includes 650,000 to 800,000 distinct CDR3 sequences, 45% of them seen just once. The V and J ends lost 5 bases and 5 bases respectively, with 15 bases between them. There are 14 residues in the CDR3. Germline CDR1 SEHNR, CDR2 FQNEAQ (reference sequence). Points from the study as a whole: From stable hyperthyroidism, ophthalmopathy was separated by a 13 V-J model.

This clonotype was counted a few times. The antigen remains undetermined. This TCR was sampled from an adult man with Graves' disease, either hyperthyroidism or ophthalmopathy (not recorded which). This chain connects TRBV7-9 to TRBJ2-5; D is possibly TRBD1 or TRBD2 (5 bases each). Sequencing was carried out using peripheral blood or thyroid tissue (not recorded which). CDR3 coding DNA: TGTGCCAGCAGCCGGGACCCAAGAGAGGAGACCCAGTACTTC. This encodes CASSRDPREETQYF. Using reference TRBV7-9 and TRBJ2-5 for the parts outside the CDR3, the full variable domain is DTGVSQNPRHKITKRGQNVTFRCDPISEHNRLYWYRQTLGQGPEFLTYFQNEAQLEKSRLLSDRFSAERPKGSFSTLEIQRTEQGDSAMYLCASSRDPREETQYFGPGTRLLVL.